This passage covers 11 T cell receptor beta chains from one sample sequenced in a study of blood T cell repertoires in COVID-19. Assay used: immunoSEQ multiplex PCR; TCRdb lists only in-frame clones, some missing. Among 250,000 to 300,000 clones, roughly 88% were seen once, and the ten largest hold about 7%. Input material: peripheral blood. The receptors were sampled from a woman in her twenties or thirties who had recovered from COVID-19.

This chain joins TRBV3-1 (or the pseudogene TRBV3-2) and TRBJ1-3; possibly TRBD1 for D (5 bases). The CDR3 length is 15 residues. The germline CDR1 and CDR2 sequences are LGHDT and YNNKEL (reference sequence). The V end was cut by 4 bases, the J end by 0 bases, with 10 bases between. The CDR3 spells CASSLRVLSGNTIYF. The DNA for the CDR3 is TGTGCCAGCAGCCTCAGGGTCCTCTCTGGAAACACCATATATTTT.

The chain joins TRBV7-2 to TRBJ2-7, with D possibly TRBD2 on 6 matching bases. The CDR3 loop spans 10 amino acids. Germline CDR1 reads SGHTA; CDR2 reads FQGNSA. V lost 8 bases, J lost 7 bases, and 9 bases lay in between. For the CDR3, the DNA is TGTGCCAGCGGAGGGGCAGAGCAGTACTTC. Residues: CASGGAEQYF.

This chain joins TRBV11-2 and TRBJ1-1, with 8 bases that match TRBD1. V dropped 4 bases and J dropped 5; count of bases not matched to a gene: 6. CDR1 and CDR2 (germline): SGHAT, FQNNGV. This CDR3 is 14 amino acids long. DNA of the CDR3: TGTGCCAGCAGCTCGGGACAGGCGAAAACTGAAGCTTTCTTT. It translates to CASSSGQAKTEAFF.

This chain connects TRBV30 to TRBJ1-2; the D is unclear. Germline V gene lookup returns CDR1 GTSNPN and CDR2 SVGIG (reference sequence). The CDR3 is 12 amino acids. V was cut by 4 bases and J by 1 base, with 7 bases left in between. The DNA of the CDR3 is TGTGCCTGGACCCCGGGTAACTATGGCTACACCTTC. This sequence encodes CAWTPGNYGYTF. The full variable domain, rest sourced from reference TRBV30 and TRBJ1-2, is SQTIHQWPATLVQPVGSPLSLECTVEGTSNPNLYWYRQAAGRGLQLLFYSVGIGQISSEVPQNLSASRPQDRQFILSSKKLLLSDSGFYLCAWTPGNYGYTFGSGTRLTVV.

J is TRBJ2-7 and V is TRBV2; the D is unclear. This CDR3 has 13 amino acids. Germline V gene data show CDR1 as SNHLY and CDR2 as FYNNEI. The V end lost 2 bases, the J end lost 3 bases, and 8 bases lay between the germline ends. The chain's CDR3 is CASSEQSDYEQYF. CDR3 nucleotide sequence: TGTGCCAGCAGTGAACAGTCTGACTACGAGCAGTACTTC.

As DNA, the CDR3 is TGTGCCAGCAGCTTGGGACTAAACATTCAGTACTTC. It is translated as CASSLGLNIQYF. The chain has TRBV5-6 and TRBJ2-4, with no clear D. The length of the CDR3 is 12 residues. Germline V lookup: CDR1 SGHDT, CDR2 YYEEEE. The V end was cut by 0 bases, the J end by 6 bases, with 4 bases between.

The V call is TRBV4-1, the J call TRBJ1-4; 8 bases map to TRBD1. Trimming took 1 base from V and 6 from J; bases not matched to a gene: 16. The germline V gene has CDR1 MGHRA and CDR2 YSYEKL. The CDR3 runs 19 residues. The CDR3 loop reads CASSQGSPRWTGQDEKLFF. The DNA for the CDR3 is TGCGCCAGCAGCCAAGGAAGCCCCAGATGGACAGGGCAAGATGAAAAACTGTTTTTT.

This clone was seen a single time. The V call is TRBV2, the J call TRBJ2-1; D perhaps matches TRBD1 (6 bases). With 7 bases removed from V and 2 bases from J, the gap between germline ends came to 15 bases. Per the germline V gene, CDR1 is SNHLY and CDR2 is FYNNEI. This CDR3 comprises 15 residues. CDR3 protein: CASTTGTATYNEQFF. The DNA of the CDR3 is TGTGCCAGCACCACAGGGACCGCTACCTACAATGAGCAGTTCTTC.

The V call is TRBV27, the J call TRBJ2-1; possibly TRBD2 for D (5 bases). Between the trimmed V and J ends, which lost 2 bases and 7 bases, there was a span of 15 bases. Germline V lookup: CDR1 MNHEY, CDR2 SMNVEV (reference sequence). CDR3 length: 15 residues. CDR3 DNA: TGTGCCAGCAGTTTAAGGGAATCCGGCGGGAATGAGCAGTTCTTC. Amino acids: CASSLRESGGNEQFF.

As regards this clone: The sample has other DNA sequences that encode this CDR3 too. V gene TRBV9 combines with J gene TRBJ1-2; D gene ambiguous. Germline V CDR1 and CDR2: SGDLS, YYNGEE. Trimming removed 2 bases from V and 4 bases from J, with 6 bases in between. This CDR3 spans 12 amino acids. The CDR3 reads CASSVGSYGYTF. For the CDR3, the DNA is TGTGCCAGCAGCGTCGGTTCCTATGGCTACACCTTC.

This sequence joins TRBV13 and TRBJ1-2; D remains ambiguous. In germline, CDR1 is PRHDT, CDR2 FYEKMQ (reference sequence). The ends were cut back, 5 bases at V and 4 bases at J, with 11 bases in the middle. This CDR3 region has 13 residues. This CDR3 reads CASSHTEIYGYTF. The CDR3 nucleotides read TGTGCCAGCAGCCATACAGAGATCTATGGCTACACCTTC.